This TCR beta chain was recorded in a study of blood T cell repertoires in COVID-19. The CDR3 is made up of 15 amino acids. Trimming at V came to 6 bases and at J to 4 bases, leaving 10 bases not matched to a gene. Germline V gives CDR1 MNHEY, CDR2 SMNVEV (reference sequence). How the authors handled the data: Cell counts per sample came from amplifying reference gene primers. Generated by immunoSEQ multiplex PCR, the TCRdb table keeps only in-frame clones and is missing some. V, J and clone size reflect that table, while D and trimming were determined from the DNA. The sample carries around 150,000 clones, roughly 91% recorded once.

Input material: peripheral blood. The sequence derives from a man between 18 and 29 years old with acute or convalescent COVID-19. V gene TRBV27 combines with J gene TRBJ1-1; TRBD1 aligns across 8 bases. For the CDR3, the DNA is TGTGCCAGCAGCTCTTCAGGGGGCAGGAGCACTGAAGCTTTCTTT. It translates to CASSSSGGRSTEAFF.